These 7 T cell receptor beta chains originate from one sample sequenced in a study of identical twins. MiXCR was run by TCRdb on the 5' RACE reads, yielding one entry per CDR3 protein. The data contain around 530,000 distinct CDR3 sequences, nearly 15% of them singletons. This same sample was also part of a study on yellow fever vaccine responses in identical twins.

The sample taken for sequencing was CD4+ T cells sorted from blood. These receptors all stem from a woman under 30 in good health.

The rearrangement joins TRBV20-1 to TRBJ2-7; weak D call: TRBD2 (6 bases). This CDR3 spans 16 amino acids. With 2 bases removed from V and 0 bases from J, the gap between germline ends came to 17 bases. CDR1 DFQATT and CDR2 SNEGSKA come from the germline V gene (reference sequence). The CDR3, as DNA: TGCAGTGCTAGACCCCGGGGGACCACGAGCTCCTACGAGCAGTACTTC. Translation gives CSARPRGTTSSYEQYF.

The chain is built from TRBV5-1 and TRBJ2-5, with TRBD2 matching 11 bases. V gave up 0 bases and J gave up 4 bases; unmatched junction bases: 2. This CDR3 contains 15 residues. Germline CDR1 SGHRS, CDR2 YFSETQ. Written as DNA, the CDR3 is TGCGCCAGCAGCTTGGACCTAGCGGGGGGAGAGACCCAGTACTTC. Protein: CASSLDLAGGETQYF.

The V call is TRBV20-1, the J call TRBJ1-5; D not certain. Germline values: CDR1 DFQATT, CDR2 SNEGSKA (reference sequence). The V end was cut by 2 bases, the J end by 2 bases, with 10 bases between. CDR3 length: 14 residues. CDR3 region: CSARPGSGNQPQHF. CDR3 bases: TGCAGTGCTAGACCCGGGTCGGGCAATCAGCCCCAGCATTTT.

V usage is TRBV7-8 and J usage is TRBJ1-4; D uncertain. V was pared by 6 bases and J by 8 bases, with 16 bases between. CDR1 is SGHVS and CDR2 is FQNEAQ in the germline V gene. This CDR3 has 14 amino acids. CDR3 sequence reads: CASRFYLEKEKLFF. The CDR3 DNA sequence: TGTGCCAGCAGATTTTATCTGGAGAAGGAAAAACTGTTTTTT.

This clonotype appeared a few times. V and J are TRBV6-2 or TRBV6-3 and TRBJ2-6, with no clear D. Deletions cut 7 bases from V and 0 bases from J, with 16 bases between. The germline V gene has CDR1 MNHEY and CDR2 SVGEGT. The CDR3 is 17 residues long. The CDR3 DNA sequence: TGTGCCAGCAAAAAAGGTTCTTTGAGCTCTGGGGCCAACGTCCTGACTTTC. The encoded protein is CASKKGSLSSGANVLTF.

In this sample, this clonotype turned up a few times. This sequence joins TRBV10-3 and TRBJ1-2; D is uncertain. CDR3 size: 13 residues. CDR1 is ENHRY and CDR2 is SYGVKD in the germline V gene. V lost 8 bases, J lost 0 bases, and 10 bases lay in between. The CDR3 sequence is CAILPDSNYGYTF. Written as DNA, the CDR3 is TGTGCCATCCTCCCGGACTCTAACTATGGCTACACCTTC.

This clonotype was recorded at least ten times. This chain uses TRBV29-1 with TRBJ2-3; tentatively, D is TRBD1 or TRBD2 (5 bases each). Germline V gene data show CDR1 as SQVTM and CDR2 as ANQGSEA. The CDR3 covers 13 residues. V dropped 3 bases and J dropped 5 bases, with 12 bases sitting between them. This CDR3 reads CSVDGTAIDTQYF. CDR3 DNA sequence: TGCAGCGTTGACGGGACGGCGATAGATACGCAGTATTTT.